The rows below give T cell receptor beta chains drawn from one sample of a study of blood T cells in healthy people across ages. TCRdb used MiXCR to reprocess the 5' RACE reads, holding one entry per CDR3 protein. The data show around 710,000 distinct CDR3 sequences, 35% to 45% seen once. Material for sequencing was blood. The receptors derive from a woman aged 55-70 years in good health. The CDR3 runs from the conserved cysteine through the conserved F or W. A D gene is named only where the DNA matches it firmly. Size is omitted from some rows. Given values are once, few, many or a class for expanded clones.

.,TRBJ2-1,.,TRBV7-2,CASSSPPPRSYNEQFF
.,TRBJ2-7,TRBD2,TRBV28,CASSPLGTSGPYEQYF
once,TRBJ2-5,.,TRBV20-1,CSARSRAEETQYF
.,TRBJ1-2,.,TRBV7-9,CASSLDGGTYGYTF
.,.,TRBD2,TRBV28,CASSFASGGVQNIQYF
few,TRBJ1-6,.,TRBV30,CAWSVLATWSSPLHF
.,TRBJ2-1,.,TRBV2,CASSEGLPNEQFF
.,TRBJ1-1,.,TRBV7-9,CASQGQTMNTEAFF
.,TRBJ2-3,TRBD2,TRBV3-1,CASSQDYGAGFTDTQYF
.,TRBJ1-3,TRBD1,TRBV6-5,CASSGTVGSGNTIYF
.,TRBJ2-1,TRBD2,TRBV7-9,CASSLKSGRPYNEQFF
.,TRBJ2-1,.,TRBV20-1,CSAPPSSYNEQFF
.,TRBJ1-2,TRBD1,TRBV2,CAGSVRDSNYGYTF
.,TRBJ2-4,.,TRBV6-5,CASSYSTARDGPLNIQYF
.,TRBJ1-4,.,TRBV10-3,CAIVSNEKLFF
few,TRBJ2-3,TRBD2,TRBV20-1,CSAIVAGGRTDTQYF
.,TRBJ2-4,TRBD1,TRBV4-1,CASSHGTGELAKNIQYF
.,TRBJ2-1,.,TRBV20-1,CSTRSLEDEQFF
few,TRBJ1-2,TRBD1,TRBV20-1,CSATRTGGNYGYTF
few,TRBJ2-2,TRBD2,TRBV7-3,CASSALAGEGGELFF
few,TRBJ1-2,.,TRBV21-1,CASSTHGLNYGYTF
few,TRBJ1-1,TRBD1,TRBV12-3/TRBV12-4,CASSWGQGGTEAFF
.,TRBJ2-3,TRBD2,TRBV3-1,CASSQDWTSGGARYF
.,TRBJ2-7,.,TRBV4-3,CASSQDLKGSYEQYF
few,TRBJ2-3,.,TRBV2,CASFYGGASTDTQYF
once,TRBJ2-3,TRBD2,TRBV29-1,CGVDTSGGAEGTQYF
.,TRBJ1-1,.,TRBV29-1,CSAGAPGTQAFF
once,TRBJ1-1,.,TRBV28,CASTEPGRNIVGDTEAFF
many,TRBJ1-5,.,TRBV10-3,CAISESRDGNQPQHF
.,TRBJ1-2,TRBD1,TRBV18,CASSPNQGDGYTF
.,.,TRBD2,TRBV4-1,CASSRTGTSGGKNIQYF
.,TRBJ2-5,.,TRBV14,CASREQGGETQYF
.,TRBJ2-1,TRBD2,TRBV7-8,CASSSLLAGGRSGEQFF
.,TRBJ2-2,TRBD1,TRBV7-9,CASSPGQGAQGGELFF
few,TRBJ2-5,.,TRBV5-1,CASRRGNQETQYF
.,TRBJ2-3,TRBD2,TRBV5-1,CASSFQGEGSTDTQYF
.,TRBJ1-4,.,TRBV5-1,CASSLGGTPTNEKLFF
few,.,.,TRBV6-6,CASSYAAPQEDYEQYF
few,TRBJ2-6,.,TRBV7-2,CASSLYPQGSGANVLTF
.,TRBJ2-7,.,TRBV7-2,CASSSYSPSPYEQYF
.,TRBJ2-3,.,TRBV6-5,CASSYAASTDTQYF
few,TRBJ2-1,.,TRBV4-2,CASSQEGADVHNEQFF
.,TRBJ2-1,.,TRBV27,CASSGLEQFF
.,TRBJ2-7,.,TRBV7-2,CASSLEDLTYEQYF
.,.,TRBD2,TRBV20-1,CSARVRLAGGPSEQYF
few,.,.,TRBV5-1,CASSPGPGTGETQYF
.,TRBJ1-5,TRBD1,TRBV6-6,CASTPGGQIYSNQPQHF